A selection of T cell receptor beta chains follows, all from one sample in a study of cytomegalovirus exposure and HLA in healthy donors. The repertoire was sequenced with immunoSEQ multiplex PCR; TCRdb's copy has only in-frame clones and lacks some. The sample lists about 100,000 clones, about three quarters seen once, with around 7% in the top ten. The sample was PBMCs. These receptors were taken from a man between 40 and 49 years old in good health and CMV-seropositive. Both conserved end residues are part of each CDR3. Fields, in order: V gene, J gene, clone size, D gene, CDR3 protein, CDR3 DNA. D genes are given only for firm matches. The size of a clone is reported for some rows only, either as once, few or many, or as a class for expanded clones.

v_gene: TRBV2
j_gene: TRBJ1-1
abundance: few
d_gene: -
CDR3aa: CASSVGAGTEAFF
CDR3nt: TGTGCCAGCAGTGTGGGGGCGGGCACTGAAGCTTTCTTT

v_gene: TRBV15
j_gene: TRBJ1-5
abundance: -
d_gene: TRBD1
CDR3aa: CATSNPWDWGQGDQPQHF
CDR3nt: TGTGCCACCAGCAATCCTTGGGATTGGGGACAGGGGGACCAGCCCCAGCATTTT

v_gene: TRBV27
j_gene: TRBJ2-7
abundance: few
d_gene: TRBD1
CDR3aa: CASRTGGYEQYF
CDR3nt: TGTGCCAGCAGGACAGGGGGCTACGAGCAGTACTTC

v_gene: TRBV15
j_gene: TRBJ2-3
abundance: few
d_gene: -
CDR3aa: CATSRVTASTDTQYF
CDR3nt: TGTGCCACCAGCAGAGTAACAGCTAGCACAGATACGCAGTATTTT

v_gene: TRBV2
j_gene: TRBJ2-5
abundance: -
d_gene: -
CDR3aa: CASRVEETQYF
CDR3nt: TGTGCCAGCAGGGTAGAAGAGACCCAGTACTTC

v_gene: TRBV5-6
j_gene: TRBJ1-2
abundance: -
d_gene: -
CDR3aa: CASSLEPLMGRGDYGYTF
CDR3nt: TGTGCCAGCAGCTTGGAGCCGTTAATGGGACGGGGGGACTATGGCTACACCTTC

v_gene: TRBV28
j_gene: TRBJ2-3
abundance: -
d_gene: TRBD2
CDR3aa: CASKVEGAGGRTQYF
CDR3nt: TGTGCCAGCAAAGTGGAAGGGGCGGGAGGCCGTACGCAGTATTTT

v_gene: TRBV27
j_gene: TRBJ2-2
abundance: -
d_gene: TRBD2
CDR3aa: CASSFRGRAPNTGELFF
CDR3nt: TGTGCCAGCAGTTTTCGCGGGAGGGCCCCGAACACCGGGGAGCTGTTTTTT

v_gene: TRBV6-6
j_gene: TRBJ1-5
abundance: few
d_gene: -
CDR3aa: CAAGVRGGQPQHF
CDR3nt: TGTGCCGCCGGGGTGAGGGGAGGCCAGCCCCAGCATTTT

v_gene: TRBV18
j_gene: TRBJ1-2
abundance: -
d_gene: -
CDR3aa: CASSPSGDVRGYTF
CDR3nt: TGTGCCAGCTCCCCCTCGGGGGACGTGCGAGGCTACACCTTC

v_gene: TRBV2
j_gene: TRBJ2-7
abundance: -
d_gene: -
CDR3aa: CASSVGRGSYEQYF
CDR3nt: TGTGCCAGCAGTGTGGGCAGGGGTTCGTACGAGCAGTACTTC

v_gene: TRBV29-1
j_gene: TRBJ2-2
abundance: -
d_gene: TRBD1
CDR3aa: CSVLMTGTGELFF
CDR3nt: TGCAGCGTGCTTATGACAGGGACCGGGGAGCTGTTTTTT

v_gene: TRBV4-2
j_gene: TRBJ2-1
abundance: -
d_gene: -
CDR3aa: CASSQERGPYNEQFF
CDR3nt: TGTGCCAGCAGCCAAGAGCGGGGGCCTTACAATGAGCAGTTCTTC

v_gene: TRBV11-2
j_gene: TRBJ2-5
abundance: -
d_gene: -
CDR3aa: CASSLARVSETQYF
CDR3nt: TGTGCCAGCAGCTTAGCCAGGGTTTCAGAGACCCAGTACTTC

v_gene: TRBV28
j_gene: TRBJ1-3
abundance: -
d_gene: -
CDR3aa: CASSIPGGSSGNTIYF
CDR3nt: TGTGCCAGCAGTATTCCCGGCGGGAGCTCTGGAAACACCATATATTTT

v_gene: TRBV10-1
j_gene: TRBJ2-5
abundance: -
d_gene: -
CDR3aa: CASSDGGGSLQETQYF
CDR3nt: TGCGCCAGCAGTGATGGCGGGGGCTCCCTCCAAGAGACCCAGTACTTC